These 30 T cell receptor beta chains were all obtained from the same sample, sequenced in a study of T cells after yellow fever vaccination. Using its own MiXCR run on the 5' RACE reads, TCRdb lists one record per CDR3 protein. The repertoire consists of roughly 120,000 distinct CDR3 sequences, with under 8.5% occurring once and the leading ten covering roughly 2.6%. The source was CD4+ T cells sorted from PBMCs, collected around 10 days after the first yellow fever vaccination. Receptors originate from a man aged 18 to 30 who received the YFV17D yellow fever vaccine.

At least ten counts were recorded for this clonotype. This chain connects TRBV20-1 to TRBJ1-5, with D unclear. The germline gives CDR1 DFQATT, CDR2 SNEGSKA (reference sequence). CDR3 length equals 12 residues. V gave up 3 bases and J gave up 7 bases, with 10 bases separating them. The CDR3 DNA is TGCAGTGCTAGGGGCGGGAACCAGCCCCAGCATTTT. Its protein is CSARGGNQPQHF.

In its sample, this clonotype was seen a few times. The V and J genes are TRBV7-2 and TRBJ1-1; D gene ambiguous. V shed 5 bases and J shed 3 bases, with 7 bases lying between them. The CDR3 spans 12 residues. Germline values: CDR1 SGHTA, CDR2 FQGNSA. The CDR3 coding sequence is TGTGCCAGCAGCCGGGATTACACTGAAGCTTTCTTT. Its translation is CASSRDYTEAFF.

The chain joins TRBV7-2 to TRBJ2-7, with TRBD2 as a possible D gene (6 bases). The CDR3 is 15 residues long. Germline V gene sequence: CDR1 SGHTA, CDR2 FQGNSA. The germline V and J ends were trimmed by 5 bases and 3 bases, with 17 bases remaining between them. In DNA, the CDR3 is TGTGCCAGCAGCATTACCGGGACTCCTAGCTACGAGCAGTACTTC. It yields the protein CASSITGTPSYEQYF.

This clonotype has only a few counts. The rearrangement joins TRBV5-6 to TRBJ1-5, with a tentative D call TRBD1 (5 bases). Between the trimmed V and J ends, which lost 4 bases and 6 bases, there was a span of 11 bases. Germline CDR1 is SGHDT and CDR2 is YYEEEE. This CDR3 is built from 13 residues. DNA for the CDR3: TGTGCCAGCAGCCAGGGAAGGAGTCAGCCCCAGCATTTT. Protein product: CASSQGRSQPQHF.

This clonotype occurred a few times. The V gene is TRBV5-6, the J gene TRBJ1-5; 12 bases line up with TRBD1. The CDR3 runs to 18 residues. Germline-derived CDR1 and CDR2 are SGHDT and YYEEEE. With 4 bases clipped from V and 2 bases from J, the junction kept 10 bases outside the gene matches. In DNA form, the CDR3 reads TGTGCCAGCAGCCGAGGGACAGGGGGCGCTTACGGCAATCAGCCCCAGCATTTT. This translates into CASSRGTGGAYGNQPQHF.

This clonotype was seen many times. This chain joins TRBV27 and TRBJ1-5; maybe TRBD1 (5 bases). Germline CDR1 reads MNHEY; CDR2 reads SMNVEV (reference sequence). There are 12 residues in the CDR3. V was cut by 7 bases and J by 7 bases, with 11 bases left in between. The CDR3: CASNNRGQPQHF. The CDR3 DNA is TGTGCCAGCAATAATCGGGGCCAGCCCCAGCATTTT.

This clonotype occurred many times. The rearrangement uses TRBV3-1 and TRBJ1-2; no clear D. The ends were cut back, 1 base at V and 4 bases at J, with 10 bases in the middle. Germline V CDR1 and CDR2: LGHDT, YNNKEL (reference sequence). The CDR3 is 14 residues long. The chain's CDR3 is CASSQGKGTYGYTF. CDR3 DNA sequence: TGTGCCAGCAGCCAAGGGAAGGGTACCTATGGCTACACCTTC.

This clonotype was observed at least ten times. The rearrangement links TRBV12-3 or TRBV12-4 to TRBJ2-2; D unclear. The CDR3 runs 14 residues. Deletions cut 5 bases from V and 1 base from J, with 8 bases between. CDR3 amino acids: CASSAGMNTGELFF. CDR3 sequence (DNA): TGTGCCAGCAGTGCCGGAATGAACACCGGGGAGCTGTTTTTT.

This clonotype was found a few times. The J gene is TRBJ2-3, the V gene TRBV27; possibly TRBD2 for D (6 bases). V gave up 2 bases and J gave up 1 base, with 13 bases separating them. CDR3 length: 16 residues. Germline CDR1 and CDR2: MNHEY and SMNVEV (reference sequence). CDR3 loop: CASSLQGRRGTDTQYF. The CDR3 nucleotides read TGTGCCAGCAGTTTACAGGGCAGGAGGGGCACAGATACGCAGTATTTT.

This clonotype showed up many times. For the CDR3, the DNA is TGTGCCACCAGCTGGGGTCGGGACAGAGAGCAGTACGTC. As protein: CATSWGRDREQYV. This chain uses TRBV15 with TRBJ2-7; 7 bases are a match to TRBD1. The CDR3 sequence is 13 residues long. The J segment lost 7 bases and the V segment lost 5 bases, leaving 8 bases of the junction unmatched. Germline V gives CDR1 LNHNV, CDR2 YYDKDF (reference sequence).

This clonotype showed up many times. The rearrangement joins TRBV7-2 to TRBJ2-5; the match to TRBD1 covers 7 bases. This CDR3 comprises 15 residues. CDR1 and CDR2 from the germline V gene are SGHTA and FQGNSA. V gave up 5 bases and J gave up 2 bases; unmatched junction bases: 8. The CDR3 nucleotides are TGTGCCAGCAGCCTGGGACAGACCTTTCAAGAGACCCAGTACTTC. It codes for CASSLGQTFQETQYF.

This clonotype was recorded at least ten times. The chain joins TRBV11-2 to TRBJ2-2; tentatively, D is TRBD2 (6 bases). Trimming removed 6 bases from V and 6 bases from J, with 17 bases in between. This CDR3 is built from 15 residues. Germline V gene sequence: CDR1 SGHAT, CDR2 FQNNGV. CDR3 bases: TGTGCCAGCAGAAAACCAGGGAGGCGGGCCGGGGAGCTGTTTTTT. As protein: CASRKPGRRAGELFF.

This clonotype was seen ten or more times. The chain is built from TRBV6-1 and TRBJ2-3; TRBD2 agrees at 9 bases. With V trimmed by 7 bases and J by 5 bases, 10 bases remained unmatched. CDR3 length: 15 amino acids. Per the germline V gene, CDR1 is MNHNS and CDR2 is SASEGT. The CDR3 sequence: CASNGAGGPKDTQYF. The CDR3 DNA reads as TGTGCCAGCAATGGGGCGGGGGGGCCCAAAGATACGCAGTATTTT.

Many counts were recorded for this clonotype. CDR3 in DNA: TGTGCCAGCAGCAACAGGGAAAACAATGAGCAGTTCTTC. Translation: CASSNRENNEQFF. V usage is TRBV12-3 or TRBV12-4 and J usage is TRBJ2-1, with D perhaps matching TRBD1 (6 bases). V was cut by 6 bases and J by 5 bases, with 11 bases left in between. The CDR3 spans 13 residues.

This clonotype appeared many times. CDR3 nucleotide sequence: TGTGCCAGCAGCTCCCCAGGGGGTTCTACCAGTGAGCAGTTCTTC. Amino acid sequence: CASSSPGGSTSEQFF. The V and J genes are TRBV4-2 and TRBJ2-1, with 7 positions matching TRBD1. J was trimmed by 9 bases and V by 5 bases; bases with no gene match: 13. This CDR3 has 15 amino acids. In germline, CDR1 is LGHNA, CDR2 YNFKEQ.

CDR3 protein: CSARDGSGGGFF. In nucleotides, the CDR3 is TGCAGTGCTAGAGATGGCAGTGGTGGGGGGTTCTTC. The rearrangement joins TRBV20-1 to TRBJ2-1; either TRBD1 or TRBD2 may fit D (5 bases each). Germline V gene sequence: CDR1 DFQATT, CDR2 SNEGSKA (reference sequence). CDR3 length: 12 amino acids. The ends were cut back, 0 bases at V and 15 bases at J, with 15 bases in the middle.

Worth noting for this clonotype: This sequence may be a read error, since a much larger clone differs from it by one base. The chain joins TRBV7-6 to TRBJ1-2; 9 nucleotides match TRBD1. CDR1 SGHVS and CDR2 FNYEAQ come from the germline V gene. This CDR3 has 16 residues. CDR3 bases: TGTGCCAGCAGCTTAGGGGGACAGGGAACAGGCTATGGCCACACCTTC. Encoded protein: CASSLGGQGTGYGHTF.

This clonotype was seen ten or more times. V usage is TRBV10-3 and J usage is TRBJ1-5, with unresolved D. V shed 3 bases and J shed 5 bases, with 5 bases lying between them. The CDR3 has 12 residues. Germline CDR1 and CDR2: ENHRY and SYGVKD. The DNA of the CDR3 is TGTGCCATCAGTGACTCCTATCAGCCCCAGCATTTT. The encoded protein is CAISDSYQPQHF.

The chain combines TRBV28 with TRBJ2-1, with 7 nucleotides matching TRBD2. Germline assignment: CDR1 MDHEN and CDR2 SYDVKM. Unmatched junction bases numbered 8, after V lost 6 bases and J lost 0 bases. This CDR3 is 16 amino acids long. DNA for the CDR3: TGTGCCAGCAGCCCTGGGGGGGGGGGCTCCTACAATGAGCAGTTCTTC. Its translation: CASSPGGGGSYNEQFF.

This clonotype was seen a single time. It may be a read error: a sequence one base away is much more abundant. The rearrangement links TRBV3-1 to TRBJ2-3; D ambiguous. Germline V gene sequence: CDR1 LGHDT, CDR2 YNNKEL (reference sequence). The CDR3 contains 12 residues. This CDR3 is CARSREVDTQYF. CDR3 coding DNA: TGTGCCCGCAGCCGCGAGGTTGATACGCAGTATTTT.

This clonotype was counted ten times or more. This chain uses TRBV10-3 with TRBJ2-7; possibly TRBD1 or TRBD2 for D (5 bases each). Germline V gene sequence: CDR1 ENHRY, CDR2 SYGVKD. The CDR3 spans 13 residues. Trimming left V 11 bases short and J 6 bases short, with 20 bases between. This CDR3 reads CAAQPEGLSEQYV. The CDR3 DNA reads TGTGCCGCTCAACCCGAGGGGCTGAGCGAGCAGTACGTC.

This clonotype appeared many times. This chain uses TRBV6-1 with TRBJ2-7, with D perhaps matching TRBD1 (7 bases). The germline gives CDR1 MNHNS, CDR2 SASEGT. V was pared by 6 bases and J by 4 bases, with 13 bases between. The CDR3 is made up of 13 amino acids. The CDR3 reads CASRRTGGYEQYF. For the CDR3, the DNA is TGTGCCAGCAGGAGGACAGGAGGGTACGAGCAGTACTTC.

This clonotype has ten or more counts. The gene calls are TRBV2 and TRBJ1-2, with 10 bases lining up with TRBD1. The germline CDR1 and CDR2 sequences are SNHLY and FYNNEI. The V segment lost 8 bases and the J segment 8 bases; nucleotides outside the gene matches: 11. The CDR3 runs to 14 residues. The CDR3 DNA follows: TGTGCCAGCGGACGGACAGGGGGGGTGAGAGGCTACACCTTC. Translating it yields CASGRTGGVRGYTF. The full variable domain, with the rest looked up from reference TRBV2 and TRBJ1-2, is EPEVTQTPSHQVTQMGQEVILRCVPISNHLYFYWYRQILGQKVEFLVSFYNNEISEKSEIFDDQFSVERPDGSNFTLKIRSTKLEDSAMYFCASGRTGGVRGYTFGSGTRLTVV.

The sample holds many counts of this clonotype. The V and J genes are TRBV4-2 and TRBJ2-1; 12 bases map to TRBD2. The CDR3 is 17 residues long. Trimming at V came to 4 bases and at J to 5 bases, leaving 9 bases not matched to a gene. Germline CDR1 LGHNA, CDR2 YNFKEQ. The CDR3 bases are TGTGCCAGCAGCCCTCTAGCGGGGGGGCGCGAGAACAATGAGCAGTTCTTC. Its translation: CASSPLAGGRENNEQFF.

This clonotype was picked up one time. This may come from a read error, since a much larger clone is one base off. For the CDR3, the DNA is TGTGCCAGCAGCCAAGATTACGGGATAGGGAGGTCCCAGACCCAGTACTTC. Residues: CASSQDYGIGRSQTQYF. V is TRBV14 and J is TRBJ2-5; possibly TRBD2 for D (6 bases). CDR1 is SGHDN, CDR2 FVKESK, per germline. This CDR3 has 17 amino acids. Trimming pared 0 bases from V and 6 bases from J, leaving 20 bases between.

In its sample, this clonotype was seen many times. The chain has TRBV7-9 and TRBJ1-1; the D is unclear. The length of the CDR3 is 13 residues. V was clipped by 5 bases and J by 5 bases, with 12 bases between them. Per the germline V gene, CDR1 is SEHNR and CDR2 is FQNEAQ (reference sequence). CDR3 DNA: TGTGCCAGCAGCGAAGTGGCATATACTGAAGCTTTCTTT. Residues: CASSEVAYTEAFF.

This clonotype was seen at least ten times. A junction boundary mismatches the germline segment, possibly from a read error. This chain links TRBV10-3 with TRBJ2-2, with TRBD2 matching over 10 bases. Germline V lookup: CDR1 ENHRY, CDR2 SYGVKD. There are 16 residues in the CDR3. CDR3 DNA: TGTGCCATCAGCGAGTCAGTGGGACTAGCGACCGGGGAGCTGTTTTTT. Translated: CAISESVGLATGELFF.

The chain uses TRBV5-4 and TRBJ2-3; D is uncertain. This CDR3 is 12 amino acids long. V lost 0 bases and J 6 bases, leaving 5 bases between the germline ends. The germline V gene has CDR1 SGHNT and CDR2 YYREEE (reference sequence). In DNA, the CDR3 is TGTGCCAGCAGCTTGGAGCCCGATACGCAGTATTTT. Its protein is CASSLEPDTQYF. Supplemented by reference TRBV5-4 and TRBJ2-3, the full variable domain reads ETGVTQSPTHLIKTRGQQVTLRCSSQSGHNTVSWYQQALGQGPQFIFQYYREEENGRGNFPPRFSGLQFPNYSSELNVNALELDDSALYLCASSLEPDTQYFGPGTRLTVL.

This clonotype appeared many times. V gene TRBV2 combines with J gene TRBJ2-7; 8 positions match TRBD1. V gave up 6 bases and J gave up 5 bases; unmatched junction bases: 3. This CDR3 region has 12 residues. Looked up from germline, CDR1 is SNHLY and CDR2 is FYNNEI. CDR3 sequence: CASRDRAHEQYF. CDR3 nucleotide sequence: TGTGCCAGCAGGGACAGGGCCCACGAGCAGTACTTC.

This clonotype was seen ten or more times. The V gene is TRBV2, the J gene TRBJ2-3, with TRBD1 matching 7 bases. This CDR3 spans 14 amino acids. Germline V gives CDR1 SNHLY, CDR2 FYNNEI. Losses at the gene ends were 9 bases for V and 0 bases for J; bases not matched to a gene: 6. The CDR3, as DNA: TGTGCCAGTGAGACGACAGGGAGCACAGATACGCAGTATTTT. Its protein product is CASETTGSTDTQYF.